These 30 T cell receptor beta chains were sequenced from one sample in a study of vaccination and CD4 T cells after COVID-19. Scientists ran DNA taken from cultured CD4+ T cells through the Oncomine TCR Beta short-read assay for sequencing. One entry per CDR3 protein, called by TCRdb with MiXCR from the PCR reads. The table lists approximately 9,300 distinct CDR3 sequences, around 59% of them singletons. Treatment of the sample: 10-day PBMC culture with coronavirus spike peptide pools or control peptides (ViraFEST assay). These receptors have no identified antigens. Sample: CD4+ T cells from blood, cultured in vitro. Receptors originate from a human donor who had recovered from COVID-19.

V is TRBV19 and J is TRBJ2-2; 7 nucleotides agree with TRBD2. CDR1 is LNHDA and CDR2 is SQIVND in the germline V gene (reference sequence). The CDR3 consists of 16 residues. The ends lost 5 bases at V and 0 bases at J; junction bases unmatched: 6. This CDR3 reads CASSSSGTANTGELFF. The CDR3 nucleotides are TGTGCCAGTAGTTCTAGCGGTACCGCGAACACCGGGGAGCTGTTTTTT.

The V and J genes are TRBV6-2 or TRBV6-3 and TRBJ1-1, with D unresolved. The CDR3 runs 17 residues. Germline CDR1 and CDR2: MNHEY and SVGEGT. V lost 6 bases and J lost 0, with 20 bases in between. The CDR3: CASSLDGARGMNTEAFF. For the CDR3, the DNA is TGTGCCAGCAGCCTCGACGGCGCCCGAGGGATGAACACTGAAGCTTTCTTT.

The chain couples TRBV6-2 or TRBV6-3 to TRBJ2-3; D possibly corresponds to TRBD2 (5 bases). Germline V gene sequence: CDR1 MNHEY, CDR2 SVGEGT. With 6 bases removed from V and 2 bases from J, the gap between germline ends came to 12 bases. The CDR3 loop spans 14 amino acids. This chain's CDR3 is CASSGRGATDTQYF. DNA for the CDR3: TGTGCCAGCAGCGGACGGGGAGCCACAGATACGCAGTATTTT.

Only a few counts were recorded for this clonotype. The CDR3 sequence: CASSVGVRGGYTF. DNA of the CDR3: TGTGCCAGCAGCGTAGGGGTACGGGGTGGCTACACCTTC. This chain connects TRBV7-2 to TRBJ1-2; D is perhaps TRBD1 (5 bases). Germline values: CDR1 SGHTA, CDR2 FQGNSA. This CDR3 contains 13 residues. Trimming stripped 5 bases from V and 7 bases from J, with 14 bases between.

This chain links TRBV6-1 with TRBJ1-6; D unresolved. V was clipped by 8 bases and J by 0 bases, with 20 bases between them. In germline, CDR1 is MNHNS, CDR2 SASEGT. The CDR3 totals 18 residues. In nucleotides, the CDR3 is TGTGCCAGCGCAATAAGACGGTCCCCGAGCTCCTATAATTCACCCCTCCACTTT. It is translated as CASAIRRSPSSYNSPLHF.

The chain is built from TRBV6-1 and TRBJ2-3, with 12 bases that match TRBD2. The ends lost 8 bases at V and 2 bases at J; junction bases unmatched: 8. This CDR3 is built from 16 residues. CDR1 and CDR2 (germline): MNHNS, SASEGT. CDR3 protein: CASGKTSGSNTDTQYF. Here the CDR3 DNA reads TGTGCCAGCGGGAAGACTAGCGGGAGTAACACAGATACGCAGTATTTT.

The chain is built from TRBV7-2 and TRBJ1-5; D is ambiguous. V was pared by 3 bases and J by 5 bases, with 11 bases between. This CDR3 is 14 amino acids long. CDR1 and CDR2 (germline): SGHTA, FQGNSA. CDR3 nucleotide sequence: TGTGCCAGCAGCTTCCGGGAGGGCTATCAGCCCCAGCATTTT. It translates to CASSFREGYQPQHF.

J is TRBJ1-5 and V is TRBV12-3 or TRBV12-4; TRBD1 is a possible D gene (5 bases). Trimming removed 3 bases at V and 3 bases at J, with 9 bases between. The CDR3 has 14 amino acids. The CDR3 DNA is TGTGCCAGCAGTTTGGGGCGGGACAATCAGCCCCAGCATTTT. Its protein is CASSLGRDNQPQHF.

The V gene is TRBV6-1, the J gene TRBJ1-2; a weak D match, TRBD1 (6 bases). Germline-derived CDR1 and CDR2 are MNHNS and SASEGT. With 6 bases removed from V and 8 bases from J, the gap between germline ends came to 16 bases. The CDR3 totals 13 residues. In DNA form, the CDR3 reads TGTGCCAGCAGCCAGGACAGAGTGTCGGGCTACACCTTC. This sequence encodes CASSQDRVSGYTF.

V usage is TRBV19 and J usage is TRBJ1-5; D is unclear. In germline, CDR1 is LNHDA, CDR2 SQIVND (reference sequence). The CDR3 spans 12 residues. V lost 3 bases, J lost 6 bases, and 6 bases lay in between. The CDR3 spells CASSIVLQPQHF. The CDR3 DNA is TGTGCCAGTAGTATTGTCCTTCAGCCCCAGCATTTT.

The gene calls are TRBV7-2 and TRBJ1-1, with D perhaps TRBD1 (6 bases). Trimming pared 2 bases from V and 0 bases from J, leaving 7 bases between. Germline-derived CDR1 and CDR2 are SGHTA and FQGNSA. This CDR3 contains 14 residues. The CDR3 reads CASSLQGLNTEAFF. The CDR3 coding sequence is TGTGCCAGCAGCTTACAGGGGTTGAACACTGAAGCTTTCTTT.

V and J are TRBV7-2 and TRBJ1-2; TRBD1 aligns across 9 bases. The CDR3 has 15 residues. Germline V CDR1 and CDR2: SGHTA, FQGNSA. The J segment lost 5 bases and the V segment lost 5 bases, leaving 9 bases of the junction unmatched. This CDR3 reads CASSPVGTGKYGYTF. The CDR3 region has the DNA TGTGCCAGCAGCCCAGTCGGGACAGGGAAGTATGGCTACACCTTC.

The rearrangement links TRBV7-2 to TRBJ2-3; D perhaps matches TRBD2 (7 bases). V lost 3 bases to trimming and J lost 0 bases, with 13 bases between them. The germline gives CDR1 SGHTA, CDR2 FQGNSA. The CDR3 totals 16 residues. The CDR3 DNA follows: TGTGCCAGCAGCTTGGGGGGGGCTGGTAGCACAGATACGCAGTATTTT. Encoded protein: CASSLGGAGSTDTQYF.

The chain combines TRBV12-3 or TRBV12-4 with TRBJ1-2; D is ambiguous. This CDR3 has 12 amino acids. V was cut by 2 bases and J by 4 bases, with 5 bases left in between. This CDR3 reads CASSLLAYGYTF. DNA of the CDR3: TGTGCCAGCAGTTTACTGGCCTATGGCTACACCTTC.

The chain joins TRBV9 to TRBJ1-2; no clear D. CDR3 length: 13 amino acids. Trimming stripped 4 bases from V and 8 bases from J, with 15 bases between. The V gene's germline CDR1 is SGDLS and CDR2 YYNGEE. CDR3 bases: TGTGCCAGCAGCCCCCCGGCCCGAGGCGGCTACACCTTC. This encodes CASSPPARGGYTF.

The V gene is TRBV28, the J gene TRBJ2-7, with 9 positions matching TRBD1. CDR1 is MDHEN and CDR2 is SYDVKM in the germline V gene. The junction had 6 bases not matched to a gene; V was cut back by 6 bases and J by 0 bases. The CDR3 covers 15 residues. CDR3 protein: CASRSQGQGSYEQYF. The CDR3 DNA is TGTGCCAGCAGGAGCCAGGGACAGGGCTCCTACGAGCAGTACTTC.

J is TRBJ2-2 and V is TRBV12-3 or TRBV12-4, with TRBD1 matching over 9 bases. V shed 6 bases and J 4 bases; nucleotides not matched to a gene: 9. This CDR3 is 16 amino acids long. CDR3 sequence reads: CASSTGTGKGTGELFF. DNA of the CDR3: TGTGCCAGCAGCACCGGGACAGGGAAGGGCACCGGGGAGCTGTTTTTT.

This clonotype has more than one count but fewer than ten. This chain connects TRBV15 to TRBJ1-5; D is perhaps TRBD1 (5 bases). CDR3 length equals 13 residues. V gave up 8 bases and J gave up 3 bases, with 11 bases separating them. The germline V gene has CDR1 LNHNV and CDR2 YYDKDF (reference sequence). CDR3 loop: CATARGFNQPQHF. CDR3 sequence (DNA): TGTGCCACCGCACGGGGCTTCAATCAGCCCCAGCATTTT.

The CDR3 nucleotides are TGTGCCAGCAGCCTCGACCCGGAAGGCTACACCTTC. It encodes CASSLDPEGYTF. V usage is TRBV7-2 and J usage is TRBJ1-2; D gene uncertain. Per the germline V gene, CDR1 is SGHTA and CDR2 is FQGNSA. V was cut by 5 bases and J by 8 bases, with 12 bases left in between. CDR3 length: 12 amino acids.

The chain is built from TRBV7-2 and TRBJ1-1; 7 bases are shared with TRBD1. CDR1 and CDR2 from the germline V gene are SGHTA and FQGNSA. The V and J ends lost 1 base and 9 bases, in that order; junction bases with no gene match: 8. The CDR3 runs to 14 residues. The CDR3 spells CASSLDRQGQKAFF. The CDR3 DNA follows: TGTGCCAGCAGCTTAGACAGACAGGGACAGAAAGCTTTCTTT.

The chain joins TRBV28 to TRBJ2-1; TRBD2 agrees at 13 bases. The germline CDR1 and CDR2 sequences are MDHEN and SYDVKM. The junction had 6 bases not matched to a gene; V was cut back by 6 bases and J by 4 bases. This CDR3 contains 16 residues. CDR3 amino acids: CASSSTSGRNYNEQFF. The DNA for the CDR3 is TGTGCCAGCAGCTCGACTAGCGGGAGGAATTACAATGAGCAGTTCTTC.

This clonotype has a handful of counts. The V and J genes are TRBV20-1 and TRBJ1-2; D uncertain. Trimming cost V 5 bases and J 1 base, with 20 bases left between them. This CDR3 region has 16 residues. Germline loops: CDR1 DFQATT, CDR2 SNEGSKA (reference sequence). The chain's CDR3 is CSAPLLGMGVNYGYTF. CDR3 coding DNA: TGCAGTGCTCCATTACTGGGGATGGGAGTTAACTATGGCTACACCTTC.

Comments on this clonotype: One junction end disagrees with the germline gene, perhaps due to a read error. The rearrangement joins TRBV6-1 to TRBJ2-7; perhaps TRBD1 as D (6 bases). This CDR3 spans 12 amino acids. Germline assignment: CDR1 MNHNS and CDR2 SASEGT. The CDR3 DNA is TGTGCCAGCAGACACCGGGACACCGAGGAGTACTTC. This sequence encodes CASRHRDTEEYF.

J is TRBJ2-2 and V is TRBV19, with TRBD2 identical over 12 bases. The CDR3 has 17 residues. Germline V gene lookup returns CDR1 LNHDA and CDR2 SQIVND (reference sequence). J was trimmed by 4 bases and V by 5 bases; bases with no gene match: 8. DNA of the CDR3: TGTGCCAGTAGTTCGCCTAGCGGGGGGGCGGGCACCGGGGAGCTGTTTTTT. It is translated as CASSSPSGGAGTGELFF.

This clonotype came up once. The chain is built from TRBV20-1 and TRBJ1-2; D not certain. Per the germline V gene, CDR1 is DFQATT and CDR2 is SNEGSKA (reference sequence). The CDR3 has 14 residues. V was pared by 0 bases and J by 5 bases, with 13 bases between. This CDR3 reads CSARDGSSTYGYTF. In nucleotides, the CDR3 is TGCAGTGCTAGAGATGGTTCATCCACATATGGCTACACCTTC.

The rearrangement uses TRBV15 and TRBJ1-2; D gene ambiguous. With 6 bases removed from V and 2 bases from J, the gap between germline ends came to 13 bases. The CDR3 length is 14 residues. CDR1 and CDR2 from the germline V gene are LNHNV and YYDKDF (reference sequence). CDR3 DNA: TGTGCCACCAGTCGCTCCAGGCAAAACTATGGCTACACCTTC. This translates into CATSRSRQNYGYTF.

This clonotype was counted between two and nine times. The chain recombines TRBV27 with TRBJ1-1, with a possible D match to TRBD1 (6 bases). CDR3 length equals 13 residues. CDR1 and CDR2 (germline): MNHEY, SMNVEV (reference sequence). The V and J ends lost 6 bases and 5 bases respectively, with 13 bases between them. CDR3 in amino acids: CASRHTGRTEAFF. DNA of the CDR3: TGTGCCAGCAGGCATACAGGGAGAACTGAAGCTTTCTTT.

This clonotype is medium-sized by share. The V call is TRBV19, the J call TRBJ1-2; 9 bases align to TRBD1. The germline V gene has CDR1 LNHDA and CDR2 SQIVND (reference sequence). The CDR3 runs to 15 residues. V dropped 6 bases and J dropped 3; count of bases not matched to a gene: 8. The CDR3 loop reads CASSLRQGVDYGYTF. The CDR3 DNA follows: TGTGCCAGTAGCCTGAGACAGGGGGTCGACTATGGCTACACCTTC.

V is TRBV20-1 and J is TRBJ1-2; D gene uncertain. Germline V CDR1 and CDR2: DFQATT, SNEGSKA (reference sequence). V was trimmed by 3 bases and J by 5 bases, leaving 16 bases between them. This CDR3 has 14 residues. CDR3 sequence reads: CSASPRASGYGYTF. The CDR3 nucleotides read TGCAGTGCTAGCCCCCGGGCCTCGGGGTATGGCTACACCTTC.

The chain is built from TRBV20-1 and TRBJ1-5; perhaps TRBD1 as D (6 bases). Between the trimmed V and J ends, which lost 0 bases and 6 bases, there was a span of 21 bases. Per germline, CDR1 DFQATT and CDR2 SNEGSKA (reference sequence). CDR3 length: 17 residues. CDR3 amino acids: CSARDHNPGDSVQPQHF. The CDR3 DNA reads TGCAGTGCTAGAGATCACAACCCAGGGGATTCTGTTCAGCCCCAGCATTTT.